One and the same sample provided the 16 T cell receptor beta chains below, sequenced in a study of response to subunit inactivated influenza vaccine. TCRdb fed the RT-PCR reads into MiXCR, producing one record per CDR3 protein. The data show 430,000 or so distinct CDR3 sequences, approximately 9.9% seen once. The starting material was PBMCs from blood, obtained about 40 days after vaccination. The receptors derive from a man aged 45-65 years who received an inactivated influenza vaccine.

The chain combines TRBV7-9 with TRBJ2-5; 11 positions match TRBD1. Germline V gene sequence: CDR1 SEHNR, CDR2 FQNEAQ (reference sequence). V was clipped by 4 bases and J by 4 bases; unmatched bases: 5. The CDR3 runs 15 residues. CDR3 protein: CASSSGQGGRETQYF. The CDR3 coding sequence is TGTGCCAGCAGCTCGGGACAGGGGGGCCGAGAGACCCAGTACTTC.

The rearrangement joins TRBV4-2 to TRBJ2-3; TRBD2 agrees at 11 bases. The germline gives CDR1 LGHNA, CDR2 YNFKEQ. V gave up 1 base and J gave up 0 bases; unmatched junction bases: 9. This CDR3 comprises 19 residues. The CDR3 DNA is TGTGCCAGCAGCCAAGTCTCTAGCGGGGGGTCGACTAGCACAGATACGCAGTATTTT. Translating gives CASSQVSSGGSTSTDTQYF.

The gene calls are TRBV28 and TRBJ2-7; D remains unclear. V was shortened by 6 bases and J by 0 bases, with 12 bases between the two germline ends. The CDR3 has 14 residues. Looked up from germline, CDR1 is MDHEN and CDR2 is SYDVKM. The CDR3 spells CASRTATDSYEQYF. For the CDR3, the DNA is TGTGCCAGCAGAACAGCGACTGACTCCTACGAGCAGTACTTC.

This clonotype has a handful of counts. CDR3 loop: CATSRGGHVAYEQYF. The CDR3 DNA sequence: TGTGCCACCAGCAGGGGCGGTCATGTGGCCTACGAGCAGTACTTC. The chain carries TRBV15 and TRBJ2-7; D is undetermined. The CDR3 contains 15 residues. Trimming cost V 3 bases and J 2 bases, with 14 bases left between them. Germline CDR1 is LNHNV and CDR2 is YYDKDF (reference sequence).

This clonotype was observed a few times. The chain couples TRBV6-2 or TRBV6-3 to TRBJ2-5; D gene ambiguous. CDR1 is MNHEY and CDR2 is SVGEGT in the germline V gene. CDR3 length equals 14 residues. The V end was cut by 6 bases, the J end by 1 base, with 12 bases between. In DNA, the CDR3 is TGTGCCAGCAGCCCCAGATGGGGCCAAGAGACCCAGTACTTC. Its translation is CASSPRWGQETQYF.

This clonotype has a handful of counts. This chain joins TRBV12-3 or TRBV12-4 and TRBJ2-7; unclear D gene. CDR3 length: 14 residues. Trimming left V 5 bases short and J 5 bases short, with 16 bases between. The CDR3 spells CASSTTTGLDEQYF. Written as DNA, the CDR3 is TGTGCCAGCAGTACTACGACCGGTTTGGACGAGCAGTACTTC.

The chain carries TRBV12-3 or TRBV12-4 and TRBJ2-7; 9 bases line up with TRBD1. This CDR3 contains 15 residues. Trimming at V came to 5 bases and at J to 1 base, leaving 6 bases not matched to a gene. The CDR3 sequence: CASSVTGTGSYEQYF. For the CDR3, the DNA is TGTGCCAGCAGTGTCACCGGGACAGGGTCCTACGAGCAGTACTTC.

This clonotype was seen more than once but under ten times. The rearrangement links TRBV28 to TRBJ2-7; TRBD1 agrees at 10 bases. V dropped 3 bases and J dropped 1; count of bases not matched to a gene: 9. The length of the CDR3 is 17 residues. Germline V gene sequence: CDR1 MDHEN, CDR2 SYDVKM. CDR3 sequence: CASSFHMGTGDSYEQYF. The CDR3 bases are TGTGCCAGCAGTTTCCATATGGGGACAGGGGATTCCTACGAGCAGTACTTC.

Of note for this clonotype: Being one base from a much bigger clone, this may be a read error. The rearrangement joins TRBV12-3 or TRBV12-4 to TRBJ2-7; D remains unclear. Trimming took 6 bases from V and 6 from J, leaving 15 bases between them. This CDR3 comprises 13 residues. This CDR3 reads CASRLISLSEQYF. The CDR3 bases are TGTGCCAGCAGGCTGATTAGCCTCAGCGAGCAGTACTTC.

This rearrangement joins TRBV3-1 to TRBJ2-5; 8 bases fit TRBD2. The CDR3 loop spans 13 amino acids. V dropped 1 base and J dropped 14; count of bases not matched to a gene: 9. The germline V gene encodes CDR1 LGHDT and CDR2 YNNKEL (reference sequence). CDR3 amino acids: CASSQVESGSLYF. The CDR3 DNA follows: TGTGCCAGCAGCCAAGTGGAGAGCGGGAGTCTCTACTTC.

This clonotype has ten or more counts. The rearrangement uses TRBV10-3 and TRBJ2-1, with 7 bases aligning to TRBD1. The junction had 12 bases not matched to a gene; V was cut back by 10 bases and J by 6 bases. The CDR3 is 14 amino acids. CDR1 ENHRY and CDR2 SYGVKD come from the germline V gene. The CDR3 here is CATMLGGRTNEQFF. CDR3 bases: TGTGCCACTATGTTAGGGGGCCGGACCAATGAGCAGTTCTTC.

This clonotype showed up just a few times. The chain employs TRBV7-9 and TRBJ2-4, with 10 bases fitting TRBD1. CDR1 SEHNR and CDR2 FQNEAQ come from the germline V gene (reference sequence). There are 17 residues in the CDR3. The junction had 10 bases not matched to a gene; V was cut back by 5 bases and J by 3 bases. CDR3 bases: TGTGCCAGCAGCGGACAGGGGGGACCTGAGGACAAAAACATTCAGTACTTC. Protein product: CASSGQGGPEDKNIQYF.

The chain couples TRBV11-3 to TRBJ2-2, with TRBD1 identical over 10 bases. CDR1 and CDR2 (germline): SGHNT, YENEEA. V shed 5 bases, J shed 6 bases, and the junction held 12 bases outside the gene matches. The CDR3 is made up of 17 amino acids. CDR3 DNA: TGTGCCAGCAGCCCACTCGGGTTGGGACAGGGGCCCGGGGAGCTGTTTTTT. It encodes CASSPLGLGQGPGELFF.

The V call is TRBV7-2, the J call TRBJ2-3; the D gene is possibly TRBD2 (5 bases). V lost 1 base and J 2 bases, leaving 10 bases between the germline ends. Germline values: CDR1 SGHTA, CDR2 FQGNSA. This CDR3 is 15 amino acids long. The CDR3 region has the DNA TGTGCCAGCAGCTTAGGGGGAGCTTTCACAGATACGCAGTATTTT. It is translated as CASSLGGAFTDTQYF.

In this sample, this clonotype turned up a few times. The junction differs from germline at one of its ends, possibly a read error. V is TRBV7-9 and J is TRBJ2-1; D is possibly TRBD1 (6 bases). The CDR3 covers 12 residues. Germline lookup yields CDR1 SEHNR and CDR2 FQNEAQ (reference sequence). The CDR3 coding sequence is TGTGCCAGCAGCACCCAGGACAACTCAGGGGTCTTC. Its translation: CASSTQDNSGVF. Full variable domain (outside the CDR3, taken from reference TRBV7-9 and TRBJ2-1): DTGVSQNPRHKITKRGQNVTFRCDPISEHNRLYWYRQTLGQGPEFLTYFQNEAQLEKSRLLSDRFSAERPKGSFSTLEIQRTEQGDSAMYLCASSTQDNSGVFGPGTRLTVL.

This clonotype has only a few counts. This rearrangement joins TRBV7-2 to TRBJ2-2; D remains unclear. The CDR3 totals 15 residues. Germline V gene lookup returns CDR1 SGHTA and CDR2 FQGNSA. V shed 0 bases and J shed 1 base, with 6 bases lying between them. CDR3 coding DNA: TGTGCCAGCAGCTTAGCGCTGATGAACACCGGGGAGCTGTTTTTT. Encoded protein: CASSLALMNTGELFF.